This record looks at one TCR beta chain sequence and its context. No antigen is known for it. This entry belongs to a study of cytomegalovirus exposure and HLA in healthy donors. The overall study: Researchers found that roughly 81% of just under 400 genotyped donors fell within the Caucasian-associated ancestry cluster. General observations from the study: A highly shared variant cluster was judged a likely technical artifact. Reported performance of the classifier showed diagnosis of cytomegalovirus status with high specificity and sensitivity.

PCR used 60 Vbeta primers and 13 Jbeta primers. Here immunoSEQ multiplex PCR was the method, and the copy in TCRdb shows in-frame clones only, minus some. Of about 160,000 clones in the sample, 70% to 80% are singletons; the top ten hold roughly 1.9%. The sequencing input was PBMCs. This receptor was taken from a man aged 35 to 55 in good health and CMV-seronegative.

CDR3 residues: CASSLDGGIQPQHF. The DNA of the CDR3 is TGTGCCAGTAGTTTGGACGGCGGGATTCAGCCCCAGCATTTT. The chain has TRBV19 and TRBJ1-5; D not resolved. The CDR3 consists of 14 residues. Looked up from germline, CDR1 is LNHDA and CDR2 is SQIVND (reference sequence). The V end lost 5 bases, the J end lost 6 bases, and 14 bases lay between the germline ends.